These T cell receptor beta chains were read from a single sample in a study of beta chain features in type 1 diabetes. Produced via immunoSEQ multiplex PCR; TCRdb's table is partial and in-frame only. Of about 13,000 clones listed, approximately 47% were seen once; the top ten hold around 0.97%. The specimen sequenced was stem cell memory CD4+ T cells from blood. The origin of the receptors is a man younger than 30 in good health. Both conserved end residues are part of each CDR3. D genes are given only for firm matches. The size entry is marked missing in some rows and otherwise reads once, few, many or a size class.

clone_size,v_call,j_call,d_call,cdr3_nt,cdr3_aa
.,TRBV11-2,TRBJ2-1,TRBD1,TGTGCCAGCAGCTTCGGGACAGGGCTTTACAATGAGCAGTTCTTC,CASSFGTGLYNEQFF
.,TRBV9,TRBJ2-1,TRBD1,TGTGCCAGCAGCGCCCCCCCCCGGGACAGGGGGTACAATGAGCAGTTCTTC,CASSAPPRDRGYNEQFF
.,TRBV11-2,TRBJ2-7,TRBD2,TGTGCCAGCAGATCCGTTGCGGGGGGCCCCGAATACGAGCAGTACTTC,CASRSVAGGPEYEQYF
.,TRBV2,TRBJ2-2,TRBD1,TGTGCCAGCAGTCTACAGGGGGCGAGCACCGGGGAGCTGTTTTTT,CASSLQGASTGELFF
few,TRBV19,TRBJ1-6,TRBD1,TGTGCCAGTAGACTCGACAGGGATAATTCACCCCTCCACTTT,CASRLDRDNSPLHF
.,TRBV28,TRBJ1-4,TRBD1,TGTGCCAGCATCCCTGGAGGGGGCCCTGAAAAACTGTTTTTT,CASIPGGGPEKLFF
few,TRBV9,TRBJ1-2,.,TGTGCCAGCAGCGCTCAACCTGTCGGCAGGGATGGCTACACCTTC,CASSAQPVGRDGYTF
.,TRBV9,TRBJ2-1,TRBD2,TGTGCCAGCAGCGTAGCTAGCGGGGGGGCAGGTGAGCAGTTCTTC,CASSVASGGAGEQFF
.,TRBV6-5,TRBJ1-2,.,TGTGCCAGCAAGGGGGTGGACAGAAGTGGCTACACCTTC,CASKGVDRSGYTF
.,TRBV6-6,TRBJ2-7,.,TGTGCCAGCAGGGGCGGGACGGGCCTCTCCTACGAGCAGTACTTC,CASRGGTGLSYEQYF
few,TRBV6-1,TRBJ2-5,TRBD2,TGTGCCAGCAGTGATCCCCCCGGGACTAGCCGTGAGACCCAGTACTTC,CASSDPPGTSRETQYF
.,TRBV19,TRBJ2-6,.,TGTGCCAGTAGTATGGAACTCGGGAACTGGGCCAACGTCCTGACTTTC,CASSMELGNWANVLTF
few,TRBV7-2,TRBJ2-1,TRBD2,TGTGCCAGCAGCTTAGGTAGCGGGGGGCCTTACAATGAGCAGTTCTTC,CASSLGSGGPYNEQFF
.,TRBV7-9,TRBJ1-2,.,TGTGCCAGCAGCCCATTCCGGGGGGTTGATGGCTACACCTTC,CASSPFRGVDGYTF
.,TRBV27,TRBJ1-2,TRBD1,TGTGCCAGCAGTGCCAACGACAGGGGAGGCTACACCTTC,CASSANDRGGYTF
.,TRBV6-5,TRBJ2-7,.,TGTGCCAGCAGTGGACCCCGGGGTCGGCAGTACTTC,CASSGPRGRQYF
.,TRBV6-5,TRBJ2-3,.,TGTGCCAGCAGTTCCCCCAGCGGAGGCACAGATACGCAGTATTTT,CASSSPSGGTDTQYF
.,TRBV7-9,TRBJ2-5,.,TGTGCCAGCAGCTTAATAGTAGAGGAGACCCAGTACTTC,CASSLIVEETQYF
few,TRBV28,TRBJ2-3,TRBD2,TGTGCCAGCAGAGAATGGACTAGCGGGGATCAAGATACGCAGTATTTT,CASREWTSGDQDTQYF
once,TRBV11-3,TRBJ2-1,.,TGTGCCAGCAGCTTAGGACAGAATGAGCAGTTCTTC,CASSLGQNEQFF
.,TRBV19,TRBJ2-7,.,TGTGCCAGTAGTATAGTCGGGACTTTCACGTCCTACGAGCAGTACTTC,CASSIVGTFTSYEQYF
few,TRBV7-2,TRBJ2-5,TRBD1,TGTGCCAGCATTCCGGACAGGGACGAGACCCAGTACTTC,CASIPDRDETQYF
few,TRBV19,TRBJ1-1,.,TGTGCCAGTAGCGTTTTGGGGGCAGGTGAAGCTTTCTTT,CASSVLGAGEAFF
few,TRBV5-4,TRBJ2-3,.,TGTGCCAGCAGCTTGCGTACTAGCACAGATACGCAGTATTTT,CASSLRTSTDTQYF
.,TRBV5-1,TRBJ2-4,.,TGCGCCAGCAGTCATGACAGGCAACTAGCCAAAAACATTCAGTACTTC,CASSHDRQLAKNIQYF
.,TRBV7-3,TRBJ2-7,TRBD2,TGTGCCAGCAGCTCAAGCGGGGGGGCGCCTGGCGAGCAGTACTTC,CASSSSGGAPGEQYF
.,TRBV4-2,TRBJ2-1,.,TGTGCCAGCAGCCAAGACCGGGGGCGCGGGAGTTACTACAATGAGCAGTTCTTC,CASSQDRGRGSYYNEQFF
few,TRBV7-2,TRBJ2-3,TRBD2,TGTGCCAGCAGCTCTAGCGGGGGGGCTAATACGCAGTATTTT,CASSSSGGANTQYF
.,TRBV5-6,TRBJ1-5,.,TGTGCCAGCAGCTTGGGCAGGAATCAGCCCCAGCATTTT,CASSLGRNQPQHF
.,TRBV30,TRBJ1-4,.,TGTGCCTGCAAACCTCAGACGGAGAATAATGAAAAACTGTTTTTT,CACKPQTENNEKLFF
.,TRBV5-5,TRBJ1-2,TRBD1,TGTGCCAGCAGCCCGACAGGGGGTAGCTATGGCTACACCTTC,CASSPTGGSYGYTF
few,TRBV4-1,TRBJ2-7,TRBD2,TGCGCCAGCAGTAATCCAGCGGGGAACTCCTACGAGCAGTACTTC,CASSNPAGNSYEQYF
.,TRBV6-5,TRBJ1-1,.,TGTGCCAGCAGTTACGACAGTTTCGGCACTGAAGCTTTCTTT,CASSYDSFGTEAFF
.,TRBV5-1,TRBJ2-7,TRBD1,TGCGCCAGCCAGCCAACCCCCGGGACAGGGAGCCACGAGCAGTACTTC,CASQPTPGTGSHEQYF
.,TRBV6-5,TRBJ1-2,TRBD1,TGTGCCAGCAGTAGGACCGGGACAGGGAGCTATGGCTACACCTTC,CASSRTGTGSYGYTF
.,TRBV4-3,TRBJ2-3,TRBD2,TGCGCCAGCAGCCAAGATTCTATAGCGGGGGCAGGCACAGATACGCAGTATTTT,CASSQDSIAGAGTDTQYF
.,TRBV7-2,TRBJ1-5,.,TGTGCCAGCAGCCATGGGGGCGGTGATCAGCCCCAGCATTTT,CASSHGGGDQPQHF
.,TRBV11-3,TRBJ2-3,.,TGTGCCAGCAGCTTATCTCAGGGGAGCACAGATACGCAGTATTTT,CASSLSQGSTDTQYF
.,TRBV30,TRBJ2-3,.,TGTGCCGTCGGGACAGATACGCAGTATTTT,CAVGTDTQYF
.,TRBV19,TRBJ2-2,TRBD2,TGTGCCAGTAGAAGCGGGGGCCCTTACACCGGGGAGCTGTTTTTT,CASRSGGPYTGELFF
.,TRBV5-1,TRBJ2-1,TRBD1,TGCGCCAGCAGCTGGACAGGGGGCAATGAGCAGTTCTTC,CASSWTGGNEQFF
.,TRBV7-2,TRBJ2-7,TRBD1,TGTGCCAGCAGGGGACAGTTGAGCTCCTACGAGCAGTACTTC,CASRGQLSSYEQYF
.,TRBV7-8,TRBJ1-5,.,TGTGCCAGCAGCTTAGCGCTAGGGGAGGGTCAGCCCCAGCATTTT,CASSLALGEGQPQHF
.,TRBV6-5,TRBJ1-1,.,TGTGCCAGCAGTTACGAAGGGGCAGGCAGGAACACTGAAGCTTTCTTT,CASSYEGAGRNTEAFF
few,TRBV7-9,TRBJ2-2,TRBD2,TGTGCCAGCAGCTCCCGACTAGCGGGGAACACCGGGGAGCTGTTTTTT,CASSSRLAGNTGELFF
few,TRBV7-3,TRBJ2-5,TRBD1,TGTGCCAGCATTCCGGACAGGGACGAGACCCAGTACTTC,CASIPDRDETQYF
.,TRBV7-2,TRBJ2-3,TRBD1,TGTGCCAGCAGCTTAGGGGACAGGCCAGATACGCAGTATTTT,CASSLGDRPDTQYF
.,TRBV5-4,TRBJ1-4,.,TGTGCCAGCAGCTTCCGGGGTAATGAAAAACTGTTTTTT,CASSFRGNEKLFF
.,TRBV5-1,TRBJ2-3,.,TGCGCCAGCAGCTTGGGGGGGGACCTCACAGATACGCAGTATTTT,CASSLGGDLTDTQYF
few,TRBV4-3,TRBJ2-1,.,TGCGCCAGCAGCCAAGGGGTCCGGGAAGGGTGGTCCTACAATGAGCAGTTCTTC,CASSQGVREGWSYNEQFF
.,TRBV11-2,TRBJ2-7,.,TGTGCCAGCAGCTTACAGGGGCCATACGAGCAGTACTTC,CASSLQGPYEQYF
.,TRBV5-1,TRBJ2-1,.,TGCGCCAGCAGCTTCATCGCCAGTCTCTCCTACAATGAGCAGTTCTTC,CASSFIASLSYNEQFF
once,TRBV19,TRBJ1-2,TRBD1,TGTGCCAGTAGTATAGACGGGACAGACAACTATGGCTACACCTTC,CASSIDGTDNYGYTF
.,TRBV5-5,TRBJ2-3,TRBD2,TGTGCCAGCAGCATTAGCGGGGGGGCCCCAGATACGCAGTATTTT,CASSISGGAPDTQYF
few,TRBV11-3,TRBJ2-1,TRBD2,TGTGCCAGCAGCCCCCTCATTAGCGGGAGTACAACGTTCTTC,CASSPLISGSTTFF
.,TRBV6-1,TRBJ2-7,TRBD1,TGTGCCAGCAGGGGACAGAGCTCCTACGAGCAGTACTTC,CASRGQSSYEQYF
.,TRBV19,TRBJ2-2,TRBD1,TGTGCCAGTAGCCAACCAGGGGGCCGGAACACCGGGGAGCTGTTTTTT,CASSQPGGRNTGELFF